This entry lists 31 T cell receptor beta chains sequenced from one sample in a study of cytomegalovirus exposure and HLA in healthy donors. PCR involved 60 Vbeta and 13 Jbeta primers. Here immunoSEQ multiplex PCR was the method, and the copy in TCRdb shows in-frame clones only, minus some. Of some 170,000 clones in the sample, over 75% were seen once. Specimen: PBMCs. These TCRs come from a man aged 40-55 years in good health and CMV-seropositive.

This clone was seen only a few times. The gene calls are TRBV25-1 and TRBJ1-4, with D unclear. V gave up 2 bases and J gave up 8 bases, with 12 bases separating them. Germline loops: CDR1 MGHDK, CDR2 SYGVNS. CDR3 length: 14 residues. The CDR3 nucleotides are TGTGCCAGCAGTGAAGCAGGACTACGGGAAAAACTGTTTTTT. Its protein is CASSEAGLREKLFF.

The CDR3 is CASSSPGQGNEKLFF. For the CDR3, the DNA is TGTGCCAGCAGTTCCCCGGGACAGGGTAATGAAAAACTGTTTTTT. The V and J genes are TRBV27 and TRBJ1-4; 9 nucleotides align to TRBD1. Germline V CDR1 and CDR2: MNHEY, SMNVEV (reference sequence). The V and J ends lost 4 bases and 4 bases, in that order; junction bases with no gene match: 4. The CDR3 consists of 15 residues.

The V gene is TRBV6-1, the J gene TRBJ2-1; maybe TRBD2 (5 bases). The CDR3 is 11 amino acids. V lost 9 bases and J lost 8, with 11 bases in between. The V gene's germline CDR1 is MNHNS and CDR2 SASEGT. In DNA form, the CDR3 reads TGTGCCAGGGGGTCGGGATATGAGCAGTTCTTC. Its protein product is CARGSGYEQFF.

Points on this clone: A junction end diverges from the germline sequence, so it may reflect a read error. V is TRBV29-1 and J is TRBJ2-6, with D perhaps matching TRBD1 (5 bases). CDR3 length equals 17 residues. The germline V gene has CDR1 SQVTM and CDR2 ANQGSEA. The DNA of the CDR3 is TGCAGCGTTGAACAGAACCGATTCCAGGGTGGGGCCAACGGCCTGACTTTC. Protein sequence: CSVEQNRFQGGANGLTF.

This chain joins TRBV7-3 and TRBJ2-3; TRBD2 matches at 11 bases. Germline CDR1 SGHTA, CDR2 FQGTGA. This CDR3 region has 16 residues. With 5 bases clipped from V and 0 bases from J, the junction kept 4 bases outside the gene matches. CDR3 sequence reads: CASSPGLAASTDTQYF. The CDR3 coding sequence is TGTGCCAGCAGCCCGGGACTAGCGGCTAGCACAGATACGCAGTATTTT.

This rearrangement joins TRBV28 to TRBJ2-2; D not resolved. The CDR3 has 15 residues. V was clipped by 7 bases and J by 0 bases, with 12 bases between them. Germline V lookup: CDR1 MDHEN, CDR2 SYDVKM. The CDR3 bases are TGTGCCAGCACCATGCCCCTATCGAACACCGGGGAGCTGTTTTTT. It specifies CASTMPLSNTGELFF.

This clone was counted once. CDR3 amino acids: CASSLSESTSGSRAGELFF. CDR3 nucleotide sequence: TGTGCCAGCAGTTTATCCGAATCAACTAGCGGGAGTCGGGCCGGGGAGCTGTTTTTT. The chain joins TRBV27 to TRBJ2-2; 11 positions match TRBD2. This CDR3 has 19 residues. V was pared by 0 bases and J by 6 bases, with 12 bases of the junction left unmatched. CDR1 MNHEY and CDR2 SMNVEV come from the germline V gene (reference sequence).

The chain is built from TRBV28 and TRBJ1-1; a weak D match, TRBD1 (6 bases). The V end lost 4 bases, the J end lost 10 bases, and 13 bases lay between the germline ends. The CDR3 totals 12 residues. Germline V gene data show CDR1 as MDHEN and CDR2 as SYDVKM. DNA of the CDR3: TGTGCCAGCAGTTACAGGGTTTCGGGAGCTTTCTTT. Translation: CASSYRVSGAFF.

The CDR3 DNA is TGTGCCAGCAGTTACATCGGGGAGGCACCCCTCCACTTT. Residues: CASSYIGEAPLHF. The rearrangement uses TRBV6-6 and TRBJ1-6; D gene unclear. The CDR3 is made up of 13 amino acids. V shed 2 bases and J shed 11 bases, with 10 bases lying between them. Germline CDR1 and CDR2: MNHNY and SVGAGI (reference sequence).

The J gene is TRBJ2-1, the V gene TRBV18; 13 bases agree with TRBD2. CDR3 size: 15 residues. The V segment lost 3 bases and the J segment 8 bases; nucleotides outside the gene matches: 4. Germline loops: CDR1 KGHSH, CDR2 LQKENI. Written as DNA, the CDR3 is TGTGCCAGCTCACCGACTAGCGGGAGGAACCATGAGCAGTTCTTC. Translation: CASSPTSGRNHEQFF.

The rearrangement links TRBV12-5 to TRBJ2-5, with no clear D. Germline CDR1 LGHNT, CDR2 FRNRAP. Trimming stripped 7 bases from V and 2 bases from J, with 14 bases between. The CDR3 covers 14 residues. Written as DNA, the CDR3 is TGTGCTAGTGCCCCTTCCGGAGTTCAAGAGACCCAGTACTTC. This translates into CASAPSGVQETQYF.

The chain joins TRBV19 to TRBJ1-2; unclear D gene. The V end was cut by 6 bases, the J end by 3 bases, with 17 bases between. The CDR3 is 15 residues long. Germline CDR1 is LNHDA and CDR2 is SQIVND (reference sequence). The CDR3, as DNA: TGTGCCAGTAGCCGTCGCGACGGGATCGACTATGGCTACACCTTC. Residues: CASSRRDGIDYGYTF.

A few counts support this clone. The rearrangement uses TRBV7-9 and TRBJ2-1; 8 bases align to TRBD2. Germline V gene sequence: CDR1 SEHNR, CDR2 FQNEAQ (reference sequence). V gave up 3 bases and J gave up 7 bases; unmatched junction bases: 11. This CDR3 has 16 amino acids. CDR3 residues: CASSFSAGEVGNEQFF. DNA for the CDR3: TGTGCCAGCAGCTTTTCAGCGGGAGAGGTTGGAAATGAGCAGTTCTTC.

V and J are TRBV6-1 and TRBJ2-7; weak D call: TRBD1 (7 bases). This CDR3 contains 13 residues. V dropped 8 bases and J dropped 7 bases, with 18 bases sitting between them. Germline CDR1 and CDR2: MNHNS and SASEGT. The CDR3 DNA sequence: TGTGCCAGCGGAGGGACAGCCATCGGGGAGCAGTACTTC. Translating gives CASGGTAIGEQYF.

The chain links TRBV20-1 to TRBJ2-5; possibly TRBD2 for D (6 bases). Trimming left V 3 bases short and J 5 bases short, with 7 bases between. The CDR3 spans 11 residues. CDR1 DFQATT and CDR2 SNEGSKA come from the germline V gene (reference sequence). CDR3 nucleotides: TGCAGTGCTAGTGGGAGGGAGACCCAGTACTTC. Translation: CSASGRETQYF.

This clone occurred once. The J gene is TRBJ1-3, the V gene TRBV6-1; D gene ambiguous. Germline lookup yields CDR1 MNHNS and CDR2 SASEGT. The V end lost 2 bases, the J end lost 4 bases, and 15 bases lay between the germline ends. This CDR3 is built from 16 residues. CDR3 nucleotide sequence: TGTGCCAGCAGTGAACTACCCGCGCTCGGGGGAAACACCATATATTTT. This sequence encodes CASSELPALGGNTIYF.

This clone was recorded a few times. The chain couples TRBV28 to TRBJ2-7; a weak D match, TRBD1 (5 bases). V lost 2 bases, J lost 6 bases, and 14 bases lay in between. Germline values: CDR1 MDHEN, CDR2 SYDVKM. The CDR3 spans 14 residues. As DNA, the CDR3 is TGTGCCAGCAGTTTACGCAGGGTAGGTAGCGAGCAGTACTTC. Amino acid sequence: CASSLRRVGSEQYF.

The genes are TRBV28 and TRBJ2-7; 13 bases are shared with TRBD2. V shed 6 bases, J shed 4 bases, and the junction held 6 bases outside the gene matches. Germline lookup yields CDR1 MDHEN and CDR2 SYDVKM. The length of the CDR3 is 15 residues. CDR3 coding DNA: TGTGCCAGCAGCCGGGGGACTAGCGGGACGTACGAGCAGTACTTC. Its translation: CASSRGTSGTYEQYF.

The chain employs TRBV6-1 and TRBJ1-2; D perhaps matches TRBD1 (5 bases). The CDR3 is 15 residues long. The V gene's germline CDR1 is MNHNS and CDR2 SASEGT. The V gene lost 1 base and the J gene lost 4 bases, with 13 bases spanning the gap. The CDR3 region has the DNA TGTGCCAGCAGTGAAGGACCCCAGGGTAGCTATGGCTACACCTTC. Protein product: CASSEGPQGSYGYTF.

The chain couples TRBV27 to TRBJ2-2; 8 nucleotides align to TRBD2. J lost 3 bases, V lost 6 bases, and 6 bases had no gene match. Germline V gene lookup returns CDR1 MNHEY and CDR2 SMNVEV (reference sequence). The CDR3 totals 15 residues. The CDR3 sequence is CASRTGGPDTGELFF. DNA of the CDR3: TGTGCCAGCAGAACGGGAGGGCCGGACACCGGGGAGCTGTTTTTT.

Here the CDR3 DNA reads TGCGCCAGCAGGGACAGGGATAGGGGTGAGCAGTTCTTC. Protein product: CASRDRDRGEQFF. The chain recombines TRBV10-1 with TRBJ2-1; 8 bases match TRBD1. Germline lookup yields CDR1 WNHNN and CDR2 SYGVQD (reference sequence). CDR3 length: 13 amino acids. After removal of 6 bases from V and 9 bases from J, the junction contained 7 bases not matched to a gene.

The rearrangement uses TRBV7-6 and TRBJ2-5, with D possibly TRBD1 on 5 matching bases. The J call is in doubt because the DNA end fits TRBJ2-7 better. The CDR3 extends over 15 amino acids. Germline CDR1 SGHVS, CDR2 FNYEAQ. CDR3 sequence reads: CASSLGQGGPYEQYF. The CDR3 nucleotides read TGTGCCAGCAGCTTAGGGCAGGGTGGTCCCTACGAGCAGTACTTC.

The chain is built from TRBV5-1 and TRBJ2-1; the match to TRBD2 covers 8 bases. The trim removed 2 bases at V and 5 bases at J, leaving 3 bases unmatched. Germline values: CDR1 SGHRS, CDR2 YFSETQ. This CDR3 is 14 amino acids long. The CDR3 loop is CASSFPGLDNEQFF. The CDR3 coding sequence is TGCGCCAGCAGCTTCCCGGGACTAGACAATGAGCAGTTCTTC.

This sequence joins TRBV6-1 and TRBJ2-7; D possibly corresponds to TRBD1 (6 bases). Per the germline V gene, CDR1 is MNHNS and CDR2 is SASEGT. V lost 2 bases and J lost 3, with 14 bases in between. The CDR3 sequence is 15 residues long. CDR3 sequence reads: CASSEIGQSLYEQYF. The CDR3 DNA is TGTGCCAGCAGTGAAATAGGACAGTCACTCTACGAGCAGTACTTC.

This sequence joins TRBV5-1 and TRBJ2-2, with D perhaps TRBD2 (7 bases). From germline, CDR1 is SGHRS and CDR2 YFSETQ. The CDR3 length is 14 residues. The V gene lost 5 bases and the J gene lost 6 bases, with 14 bases spanning the gap. The CDR3 loop is CASRTGGAAGELFF. CDR3 in DNA: TGCGCCAGCAGAACGGGGGGCGCGGCCGGGGAGCTGTTTTTT.

This chain links TRBV14 with TRBJ2-1, with 9 bases that match TRBD1. CDR3 size: 15 residues. V was clipped by 4 bases and J by 6 bases; unmatched bases: 7. Germline V lookup: CDR1 SGHDN, CDR2 FVKESK. CDR3 in amino acids: CASSRWTGASNEQFF. The CDR3 DNA sequence: TGTGCCAGCAGCCGATGGACAGGGGCAAGCAATGAGCAGTTCTTC.

Only a few counts were recorded for this clone. The chain is built from TRBV7-9 and TRBJ2-5; TRBD2 aligns across 11 bases. Germline V lookup: CDR1 SEHNR, CDR2 FQNEAQ (reference sequence). This CDR3 spans 16 amino acids. V lost 4 bases to trimming and J lost 5 bases; unmatched junction nucleotides: 9. The DNA for the CDR3 is TGTGCCAGCAGCTCGATTAGCGGGAGGGCCGGGGAGACCCAGTACTTC. Encoded protein: CASSSISGRAGETQYF.

The chain links TRBV6-1 to TRBJ1-5, with 7 bases fitting TRBD1. V was pared by 0 bases and J by 7 bases, with 0 bases of the junction left unmatched. CDR1 MNHNS and CDR2 SASEGT come from the germline V gene. This CDR3 has 13 residues. The chain's CDR3 is CASSEATGQPQHF. The CDR3 nucleotides read TGTGCCAGCAGTGAAGCGACAGGGCAGCCCCAGCATTTT.

In this sample, this clone turned up once. The V call is TRBV28, the J call TRBJ1-2; 10 bases match TRBD1. This CDR3 contains 14 residues. Germline V CDR1 and CDR2: MDHEN, SYDVKM. With V trimmed by 5 bases and J by 4 bases, 4 bases remained unmatched. The chain's CDR3 is CASSPGQGGYGYTF. The DNA for the CDR3 is TGTGCCAGCAGTCCCGGACAGGGGGGCTATGGCTACACCTTC.

V usage is TRBV6-5 and J usage is TRBJ2-1; no clear D. The germline gives CDR1 MNHEY, CDR2 SVGAGI. V lost 2 bases to trimming and J lost 4 bases, with 12 bases between them. There are 15 residues in the CDR3. CDR3 region: CASSYGRNRYNEQFF. DNA of the CDR3: TGTGCCAGCAGTTACGGTCGTAATCGGTACAATGAGCAGTTCTTC.

V and J are TRBV27 and TRBJ2-7, with 8 bases aligning to TRBD1. CDR1 and CDR2 (germline): MNHEY, SMNVEV (reference sequence). V was clipped by 5 bases and J by 4 bases; unmatched bases: 10. This CDR3 is 15 amino acids long. DNA of the CDR3: TGTGCCAGCAGTCATCGACAGGGGTCGATTTACGAGCAGTACTTC. It codes for CASSHRQGSIYEQYF.